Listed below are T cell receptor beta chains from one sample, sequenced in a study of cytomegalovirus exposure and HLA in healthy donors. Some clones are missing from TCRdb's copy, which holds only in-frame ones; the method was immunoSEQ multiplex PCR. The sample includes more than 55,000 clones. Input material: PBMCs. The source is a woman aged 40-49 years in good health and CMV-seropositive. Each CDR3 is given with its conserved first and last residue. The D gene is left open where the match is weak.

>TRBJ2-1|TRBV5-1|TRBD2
TGCGCCAGCAGCCTTGGGGCTAGCGGGACCGAGCAGTTCTTC
CASSLGASGTEQFF
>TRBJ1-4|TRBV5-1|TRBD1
TGCGCCAGCAGCCCGGACAGGGGGGACGAAAAACTGTTTTTT
CASSPDRGDEKLFF
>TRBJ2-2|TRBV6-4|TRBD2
TGTGCCAGCAGTGATGGACTAGCGGGGACCGGGGAGCTGTTTTTT
CASSDGLAGTGELFF
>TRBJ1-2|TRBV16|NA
TGTGCCAGCAGCCAATCCACAGTGGGTGGCTACACCTTC
CASSQSTVGGYTF
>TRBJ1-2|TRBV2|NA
TGTGCCAGCAGTCAGACCCCGGAGGGCTACACCTTC
CASSQTPEGYTF
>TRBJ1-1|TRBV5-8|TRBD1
TGTGCCAGCAGCGCGGACAGGGTCACTGAAGCTTTCTTT
CASSADRVTEAFF
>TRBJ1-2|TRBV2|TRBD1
TGTGCCAGCAGTGAACAGGGGGCGGGTGGCTACACCTTC
CASSEQGAGGYTF
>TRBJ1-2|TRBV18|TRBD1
TGTGCCAGCTCACCAAGGGCAGGGGGCCAATACTATGGCTACACCTTC
CASSPRAGGQYYGYTF
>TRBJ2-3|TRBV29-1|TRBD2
TGCAGCGTTGAAGGAGAGGACTTAGCGGGAGGGGATACGCAGTATTTT
CSVEGEDLAGGDTQYF
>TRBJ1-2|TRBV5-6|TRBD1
TGTGCCAGCAGCCAAACTAAAAGGGACAGGGGGCTTCGAGGCTACACCTTC
CASSQTKRDRGLRGYTF
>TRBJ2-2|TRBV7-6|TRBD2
TGTGCCAGCAGCTTAGTCGCTAGCGGGAGGAACACCGGGGAGCTGTTTTTT
CASSLVASGRNTGELFF
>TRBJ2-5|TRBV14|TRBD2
TGTGCCAGCAGCCCCGGGGGGAAGAGGGAGACCCAGTACTTC
CASSPGGKRETQYF
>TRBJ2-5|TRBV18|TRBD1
TGTGCCAGCGCCGGGACAGAACAAGAGACCCAGTACTTC
CASAGTEQETQYF
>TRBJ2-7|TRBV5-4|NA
TGTGCCAGCAGCTTCCCCGGGGGAACCTACGAGCAGTACTTC
CASSFPGGTYEQYF
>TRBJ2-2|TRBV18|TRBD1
TGTGCCAGCTCACCCCAGGGGGCCGGGGAGCTGTTTTTT
CASSPQGAGELFF
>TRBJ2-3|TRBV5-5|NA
TGTGCCAGCAGCTTGGCCGGAGATACGCAGTATTTT
CASSLAGDTQYF
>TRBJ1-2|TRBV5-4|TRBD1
TGTGCCTGGCCGGGGCAGGGGGCAAGCTACACCTTC
CAWPGQGASYTF
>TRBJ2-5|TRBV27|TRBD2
TGTGCCAGCAGGCGGGGGTTATTCCCAGAGACCCAGTACTTC
CASRRGLFPETQYF
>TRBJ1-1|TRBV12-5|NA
TGTGCTAGTGGTTTGGTAACGGGGGGGCAGAACACTGAAGCTTTCTTT
CASGLVTGGQNTEAFF
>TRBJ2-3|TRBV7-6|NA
TGTGCCAGCAGCGCGTCCCCTAGCCGAAACCATCGCACAGATACGCAGTATTTT
CASSASPSRNHRTDTQYF
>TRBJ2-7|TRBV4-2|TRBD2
TGTGCCAGCAGCCAAGAGGCGCTAGCGGGATTCTACGAGCAGTACTTC
CASSQEALAGFYEQYF
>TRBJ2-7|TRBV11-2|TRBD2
TGTGCCAGCAGCTTCCCACTAGCGGGGCCCTACGAGCAGTACTTC
CASSFPLAGPYEQYF
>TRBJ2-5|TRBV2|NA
TGTGCCAGCAGTCCACAACCTGGCCGCCTAGAGGCCCAGTACTTC
CASSPQPGRLEAQYF
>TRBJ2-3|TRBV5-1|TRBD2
TGCGCCAGCAGCTTAAGCGGGGGGGCAGATACGCAGTATTTT
CASSLSGGADTQYF
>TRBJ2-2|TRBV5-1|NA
TGCGCCAGCAGCGAACAGGACCCAGGCACCGGGGAGCTGTTTTTT
CASSEQDPGTGELFF
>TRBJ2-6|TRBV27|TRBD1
TGTGCCAGCAGCGGGACAGGGAGCTCTGGGGCCAACGTCCTGACTTTC
CASSGTGSSGANVLTF
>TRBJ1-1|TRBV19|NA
TGTGCCAGTAGTCAACAGACCACTGAAGCTTTCTTT
CASSQQTTEAFF
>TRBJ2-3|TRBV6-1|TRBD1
TGTGCCAGCAGTGGCCGGGACAGGGGCACAGATACGCAGTATTTT
CASSGRDRGTDTQYF
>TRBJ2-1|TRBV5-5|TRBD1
TGTGCCAGCAGCACAGGGGGCTCCTACAATGAGCAGTTCTTC
CASSTGGSYNEQFF